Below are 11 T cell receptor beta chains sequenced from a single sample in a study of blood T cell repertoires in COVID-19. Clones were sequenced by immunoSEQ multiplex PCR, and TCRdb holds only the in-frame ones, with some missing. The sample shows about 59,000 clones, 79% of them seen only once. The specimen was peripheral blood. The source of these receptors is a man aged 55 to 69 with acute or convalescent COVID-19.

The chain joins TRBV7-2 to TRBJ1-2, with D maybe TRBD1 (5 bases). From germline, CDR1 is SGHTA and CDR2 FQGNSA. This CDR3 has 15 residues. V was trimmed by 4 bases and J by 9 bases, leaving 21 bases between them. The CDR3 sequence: CASSSSSGWGVSYTF. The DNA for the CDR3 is TGTGCCAGCAGCTCCTCCTCAGGGTGGGGGGTCAGCTACACCTTC.

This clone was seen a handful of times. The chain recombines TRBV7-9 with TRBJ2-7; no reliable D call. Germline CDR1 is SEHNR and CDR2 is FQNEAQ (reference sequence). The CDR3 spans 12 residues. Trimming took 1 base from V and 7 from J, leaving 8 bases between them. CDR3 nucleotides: TGTGCCAGCAGCTTAGTGGCCGGGGAGCAGTACTTC. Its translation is CASSLVAGEQYF. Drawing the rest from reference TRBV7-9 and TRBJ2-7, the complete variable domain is DTGVSQNPRHKITKRGQNVTFRCDPISEHNRLYWYRQTLGQGPEFLTYFQNEAQLEKSRLLSDRFSAERPKGSFSTLEIQRTEQGDSAMYLCASSLVAGEQYFGPGTRLTVT.

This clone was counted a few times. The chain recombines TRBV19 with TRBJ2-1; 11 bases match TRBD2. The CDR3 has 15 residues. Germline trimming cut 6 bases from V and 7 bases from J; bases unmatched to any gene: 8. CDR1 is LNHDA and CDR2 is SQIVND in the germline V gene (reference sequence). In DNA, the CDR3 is TGTGCCAGTAGGTCCCGACTAGCGGGACGGAATGAGCAGTTCTTC. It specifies CASRSRLAGRNEQFF.

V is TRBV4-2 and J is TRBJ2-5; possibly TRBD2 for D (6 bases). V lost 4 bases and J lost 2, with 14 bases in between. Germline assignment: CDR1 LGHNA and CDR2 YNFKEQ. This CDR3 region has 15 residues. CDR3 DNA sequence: TGTGCCAGCAGCCCCACTTGGAGGGTACAAGAGACCCAGTACTTC. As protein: CASSPTWRVQETQYF.

CDR3 residues: CASTAREGSNSPLHF. CDR3 in DNA: TGTGCCAGTACCGCGCGGGAGGGTAGTAATTCACCCCTCCACTTT. The chain couples TRBV19 to TRBJ1-6; D gene unclear. Germline-derived CDR1 and CDR2 are LNHDA and SQIVND (reference sequence). The CDR3 runs to 15 residues. The V gene lost 7 bases and the J gene lost 6 bases, with 16 bases spanning the gap.

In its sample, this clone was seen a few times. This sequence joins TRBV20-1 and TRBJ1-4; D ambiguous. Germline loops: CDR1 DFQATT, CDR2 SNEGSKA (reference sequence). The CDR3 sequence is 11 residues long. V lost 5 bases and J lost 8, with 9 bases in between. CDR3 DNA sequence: TGCAGTGCTCTAACGGGGGAAAAACTGTTTTTT. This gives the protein CSALTGEKLFF.

The CDR3 is CASSQATGFNQPQHF. The CDR3 nucleotides are TGTGCCAGCAGCCAAGCAACAGGCTTCAATCAGCCCCAGCATTTT. This chain joins TRBV3-1 (or the pseudogene TRBV3-2) and TRBJ1-5, with a possible D match to TRBD1 (5 bases). Germline lookup yields CDR1 LGHDT and CDR2 YNNKEL (reference sequence). Trimming removed 1 base at V and 3 bases at J, with 10 bases between. This CDR3 region has 15 residues.

The CDR3, as DNA: TGTGCCAGCAGCTTTCTAGCGGGAGGGCGTGAGCAGTTCTTC. Amino acids: CASSFLAGGREQFF. V usage is TRBV11-1 and J usage is TRBJ2-1, with 12 positions matching TRBD2. The CDR3 is made up of 14 amino acids. With 3 bases clipped from V and 9 bases from J, the junction kept 3 bases outside the gene matches. CDR1 is SGHAT and CDR2 is FQDESV in the germline V gene (reference sequence).

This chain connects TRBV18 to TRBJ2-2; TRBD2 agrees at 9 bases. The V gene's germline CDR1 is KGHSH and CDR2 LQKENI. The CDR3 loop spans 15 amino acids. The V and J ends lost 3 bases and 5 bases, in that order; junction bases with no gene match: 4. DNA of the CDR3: TGTGCCAGCTCACCGTCCCTAGCGGGAACCGGGGAGCTGTTTTTT. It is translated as CASSPSLAGTGELFF.

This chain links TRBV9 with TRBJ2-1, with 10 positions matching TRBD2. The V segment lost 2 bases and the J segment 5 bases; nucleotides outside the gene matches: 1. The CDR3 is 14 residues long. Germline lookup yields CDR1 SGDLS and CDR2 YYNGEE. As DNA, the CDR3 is TGTGCCAGCAGCGTGGGACTAGCGAACAATGAGCAGTTCTTC. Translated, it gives CASSVGLANNEQFF.

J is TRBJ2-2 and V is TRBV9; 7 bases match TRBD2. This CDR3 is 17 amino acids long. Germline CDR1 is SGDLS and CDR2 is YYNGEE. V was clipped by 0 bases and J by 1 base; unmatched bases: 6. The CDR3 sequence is CASSVGGSGLNTGELFF. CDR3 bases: TGTGCCAGCAGCGTAGGGGGTAGCGGGCTGAACACCGGGGAGCTGTTTTTT. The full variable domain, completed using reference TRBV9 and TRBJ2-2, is DSGVTQTPKHLITATGQRVTLRCSPRSGDLSVYWYQQSLDQGLQFLIQYYNGEERAKGNILERFSAQQFPDLHSELNLSSLELGDSALYFCASSVGGSGLNTGELFFGEGSRLTVL.